This TCR beta chain derives from a study of radiotherapy plus CTLA-4 blockade in lung cancer. At the level of the study: Objective responses emerged in over 15% of patients, and over 30% attained disease control.

Repertoires were generated with immunoSEQ multiplex PCR, while TCRdb's copy carries only in-frame clones and drops some. The top ten clones hold 40% of a sample with over 60,000 clones, more than 75% of them seen once. Germline lookup yields CDR1 MNHNS and CDR2 SASEGT. CDR3 size: 14 residues. The V and J ends lost 4 bases and 5 bases, in that order; junction bases with no gene match: 6. Chemo-refractory metastatic non-small-cell lung cancer patients underwent focal radiation alongside CTLA-4 blockade with ipilimumab. The clonotype comes from a human donor with non-small cell lung cancer that progressed on radiotherapy plus ipilimumab. The chain recombines TRBV6-1 with TRBJ2-5; TRBD1 aligns across 8 bases. The sample here was peripheral blood, taken from a patient treated with radiotherapy plus ipilimumab. The CDR3 region is CASSASTGGETQYF. The CDR3 coding sequence is TGTGCCAGCAGTGCTTCAACAGGGGGGGAGACCCAGTACTTC.